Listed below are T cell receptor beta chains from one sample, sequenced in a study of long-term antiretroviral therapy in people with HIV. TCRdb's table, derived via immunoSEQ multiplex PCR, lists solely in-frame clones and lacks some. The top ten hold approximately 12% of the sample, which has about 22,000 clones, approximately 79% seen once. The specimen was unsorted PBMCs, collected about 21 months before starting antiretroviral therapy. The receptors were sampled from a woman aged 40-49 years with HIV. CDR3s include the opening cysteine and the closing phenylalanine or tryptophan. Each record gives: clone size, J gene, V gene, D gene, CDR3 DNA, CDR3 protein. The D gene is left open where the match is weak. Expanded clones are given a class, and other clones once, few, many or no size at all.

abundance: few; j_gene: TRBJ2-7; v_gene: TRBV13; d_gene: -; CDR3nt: TGTGCCAGCAGCTTAGGAGGGGTGCTCTACGAGCAGTACTTC; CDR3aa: CASSLGGVLYEQYF
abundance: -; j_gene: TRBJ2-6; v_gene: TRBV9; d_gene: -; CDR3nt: TGTGCCAGCAGCGTAGATTGGGCAGAGGGTCGCGTCCTGACTTTC; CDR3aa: CASSVDWAEGRVLTF
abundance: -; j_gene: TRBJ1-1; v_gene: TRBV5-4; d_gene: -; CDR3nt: TGTGCCAGCAGCTTGTTAGAGGGGAGCGCTGAAGCTTTCTTT; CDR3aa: CASSLLEGSAEAFF
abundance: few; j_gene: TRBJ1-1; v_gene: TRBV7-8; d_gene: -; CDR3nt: TGTGCCAGCAGCCTAACCGAGGGGGGAGGAATGGATGCTTTCTTT; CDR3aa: CASSLTEGGGMDAFF
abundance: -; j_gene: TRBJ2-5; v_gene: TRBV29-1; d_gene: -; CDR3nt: TGCAGCGGTCGGGAGAAGACCCAGTACTTC; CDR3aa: CSGREKTQYF
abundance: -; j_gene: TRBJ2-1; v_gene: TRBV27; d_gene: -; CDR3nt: TGTGCCAGCAGTTTTACAGGGCACGAGCAGTTCTTC; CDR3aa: CASSFTGHEQFF
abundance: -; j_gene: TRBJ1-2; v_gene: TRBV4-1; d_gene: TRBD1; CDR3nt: TGCGCCAGCAGCCAAGATGGCAGGGGGCAGGACACCTTC; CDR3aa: CASSQDGRGQDTF
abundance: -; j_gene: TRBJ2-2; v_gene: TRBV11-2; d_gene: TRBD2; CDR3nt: TGTGCCAGCACTGCTAGCGGGAGGCAGGGCACCGGGGAGCTGTTTTTT; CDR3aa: CASTASGRQGTGELFF
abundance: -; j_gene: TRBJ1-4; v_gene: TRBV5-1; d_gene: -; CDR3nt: TGCGCCAGCAGCTTGGAACAGGGTTTTAATGAAAAACTGTTTTTT; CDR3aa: CASSLEQGFNEKLFF
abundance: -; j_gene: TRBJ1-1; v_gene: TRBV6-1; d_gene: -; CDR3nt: TGTGCCAGCAGTGTGGGGGAGGGGACTGAAGCTTTCTTT; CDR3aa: CASSVGEGTEAFF
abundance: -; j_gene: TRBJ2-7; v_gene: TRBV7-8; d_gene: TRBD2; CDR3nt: TGTGCCAGCAGCCGCCTAGCGGACGAGCAGTACTTC; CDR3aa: CASSRLADEQYF
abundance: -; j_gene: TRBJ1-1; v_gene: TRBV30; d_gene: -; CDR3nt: TGTGCCTGGAGTGTACTTAGGAAGAACACTGAAGCTTTCTTT; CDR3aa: CAWSVLRKNTEAFF
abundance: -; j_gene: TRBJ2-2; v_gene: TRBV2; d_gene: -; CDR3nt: TGTGCCAGCACCCTGGGTCCTGAAACCGGGGAGCTGTTTTTT; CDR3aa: CASTLGPETGELFF
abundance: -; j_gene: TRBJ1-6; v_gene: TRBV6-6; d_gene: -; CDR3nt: TGTGCCAGCAGACCTACAGCTGCTGATTCACCCCTCCACTTT; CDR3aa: CASRPTAADSPLHF
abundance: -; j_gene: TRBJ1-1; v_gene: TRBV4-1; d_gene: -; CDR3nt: TGCGCCAGCAGCCAAGATCTCACAGGTCTATATGAAGCTTTCTTT; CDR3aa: CASSQDLTGLYEAFF
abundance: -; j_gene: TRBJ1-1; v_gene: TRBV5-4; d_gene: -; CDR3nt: TGTGCCAGCAGCTTGGAGAGAGCGATTACGGACACTGAAGCTTTCTTT; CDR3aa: CASSLERAITDTEAFF
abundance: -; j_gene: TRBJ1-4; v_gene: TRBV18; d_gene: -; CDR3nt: TGTGCCAGCTCACCACCGGGGGACGCAGAAAAACTGTTTTTT; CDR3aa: CASSPPGDAEKLFF
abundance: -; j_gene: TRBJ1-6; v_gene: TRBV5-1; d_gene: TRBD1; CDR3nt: TGCGCCAGCAGCCCCGGACAGGGTGAATTCCCCCTCCACTTT; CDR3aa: CASSPGQGEFPLHF
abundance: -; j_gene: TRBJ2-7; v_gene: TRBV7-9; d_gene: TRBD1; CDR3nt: TGTGCCAGCAGCTTAACAGGGGTCAACTACGAGCAGTACTTC; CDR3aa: CASSLTGVNYEQYF
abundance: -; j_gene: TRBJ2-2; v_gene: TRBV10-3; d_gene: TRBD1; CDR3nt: TGTGCCATCAGTGGCCCCAAAGACGACAGGGGGAGTGGCACCGGGGAGCTGTTTTTT; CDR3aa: CAISGPKDDRGSGTGELFF
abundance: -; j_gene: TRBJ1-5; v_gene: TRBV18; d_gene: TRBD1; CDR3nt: TGTGCCAGCTCACCAAACAGGGGGTTGAATCAGCCCCAGCATTTT; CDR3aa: CASSPNRGLNQPQHF
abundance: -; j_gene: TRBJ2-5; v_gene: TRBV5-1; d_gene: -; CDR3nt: TGCGCCAGCAGCTTGGGGACTACCCAAGAGACCCAGTACTTC; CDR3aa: CASSLGTTQETQYF
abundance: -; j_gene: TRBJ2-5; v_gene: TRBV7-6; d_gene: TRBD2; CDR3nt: TGTGCCAGCAGCCCGGGACTAGCGGGGGGGGACGGGACCCAGTACTTC; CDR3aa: CASSPGLAGGDGTQYF
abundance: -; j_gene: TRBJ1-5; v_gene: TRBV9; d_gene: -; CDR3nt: TGTGCCAGCAGCCCCCGGGGCGAGAGGAGCAATCAGCCCCAGCATTTT; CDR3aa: CASSPRGERSNQPQHF
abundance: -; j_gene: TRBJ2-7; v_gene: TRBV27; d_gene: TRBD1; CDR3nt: TGTGCCAGCGTCAGGGGGTCCCACTACGAGCAGTACTTC; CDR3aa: CASVRGSHYEQYF
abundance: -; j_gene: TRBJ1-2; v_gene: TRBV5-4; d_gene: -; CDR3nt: TGTGCCAGCAGCTTGGCCTTAGTCGGGGGAAGCGGCTACACCTTC; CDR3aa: CASSLALVGGSGYTF
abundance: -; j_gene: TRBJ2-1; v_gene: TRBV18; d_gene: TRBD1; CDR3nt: TGTGCCAGCTCACCCTTTCCTAGGGGACAGGGACGGAAAACCGGTGAGCAGTTCTTC; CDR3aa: CASSPFPRGQGRKTGEQFF
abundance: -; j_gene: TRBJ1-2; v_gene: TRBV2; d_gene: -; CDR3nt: TGTGCCAGCAGTGAGACCTCCCATTATGGCTACACCTTC; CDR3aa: CASSETSHYGYTF
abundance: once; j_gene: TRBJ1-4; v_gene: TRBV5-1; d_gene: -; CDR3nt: TGCGCCAGCAGCCCAGGACAGCCTAATGAAAAACTGTTTTTT; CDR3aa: CASSPGQPNEKLFF
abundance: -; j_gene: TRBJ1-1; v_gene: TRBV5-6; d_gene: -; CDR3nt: TGTGCCAGCAGCTTGGTTGCGGGCGGGGGACAAGCTTTCTTT; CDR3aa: CASSLVAGGGQAFF
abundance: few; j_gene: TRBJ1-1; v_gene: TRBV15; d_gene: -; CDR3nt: TGTGCCACCAGCAGAGATGCAACGACGGGCACTGAAGCTTTCTTT; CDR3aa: CATSRDATTGTEAFF
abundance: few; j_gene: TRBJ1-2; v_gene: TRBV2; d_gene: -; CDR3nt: TGTGCCAGCCTCCGGACTAACTCGGGTCTCGGAGGCTACACCTTC; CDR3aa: CASLRTNSGLGGYTF
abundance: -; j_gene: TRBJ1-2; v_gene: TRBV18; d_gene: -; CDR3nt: TGTGCCAGCTCACAATCCGACGGGATCTATGGCTACACCTTC; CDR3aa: CASSQSDGIYGYTF
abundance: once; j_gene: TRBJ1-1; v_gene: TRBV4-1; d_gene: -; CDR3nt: TGCGCCAGCAGCCAAGGGATGGGGGGTCGGGGGACTGAAGCTTTCTTT; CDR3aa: CASSQGMGGRGTEAFF
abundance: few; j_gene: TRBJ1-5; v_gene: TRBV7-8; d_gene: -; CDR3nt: TGTGCCAGCAGCGCAGACAGATACAATCAGCCCCAGCATTTT; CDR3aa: CASSADRYNQPQHF
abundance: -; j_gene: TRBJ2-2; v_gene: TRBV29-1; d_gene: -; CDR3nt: TGCAGCGTTCTTCTGGGGAACACCGGGGAGCTGTTTTTT; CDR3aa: CSVLLGNTGELFF
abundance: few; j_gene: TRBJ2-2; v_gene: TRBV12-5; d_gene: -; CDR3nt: TGTGCTAGTGGTTTGGACTTCCCGAACACCGGGGAGCTGTTTTTT; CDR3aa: CASGLDFPNTGELFF
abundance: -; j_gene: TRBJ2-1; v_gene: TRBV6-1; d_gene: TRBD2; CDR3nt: TGTGCCAGCAGTGCCCTAGCGGGGGGGACGTCGGGTGAGCAGTTCTTC; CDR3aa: CASSALAGGTSGEQFF
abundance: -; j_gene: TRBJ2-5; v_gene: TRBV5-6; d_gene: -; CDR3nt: TGTGCCAGCAGTTCCGGGACATTCGAGACCCAGTACTTC; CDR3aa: CASSSGTFETQYF
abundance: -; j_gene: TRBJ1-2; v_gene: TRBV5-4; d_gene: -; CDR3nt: TGTGCCAGCAGCTTGGCCTCGACAGACCCCTATGGCTACACCTTC; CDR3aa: CASSLASTDPYGYTF
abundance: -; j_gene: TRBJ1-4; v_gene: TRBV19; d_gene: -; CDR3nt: TGTGCCAGTCGAGCAGGCGGAATTGAAAAACTGTTTTTT; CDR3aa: CASRAGGIEKLFF
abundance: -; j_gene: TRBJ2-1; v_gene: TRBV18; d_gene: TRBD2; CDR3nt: TGTGCCAGCTCACGTTTAGCGGGGGAGAACAATGAGCAGTTCTTC; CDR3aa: CASSRLAGENNEQFF
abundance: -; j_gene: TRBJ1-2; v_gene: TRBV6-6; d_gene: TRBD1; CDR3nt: TGTGCCAGCAGCTCGGACAGGGACTATGGCTACACCTTC; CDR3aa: CASSSDRDYGYTF